The clone carrying this T cell receptor beta chain was found many times. What it recognizes is unknown. The CDR3 runs to 13 residues. Per germline, CDR1 DFQATT and CDR2 SNEGSKA (reference sequence). The sample comes from a study of T-cell reconstitution after alpha-beta-depleted transplantation in children. General study results and limits: The study traced high day-60 TCRbeta diversity in some patients to surviving recipient T cells and thymic progenitors. T-cell numbers and diversity, one year after transplant, stemmed largely from T cells that were newly produced. Reportedly, alpha-beta T cells present about two months post-transplant originated from several hundred expanded clones of graft origin.

Library preparation (for TCRbeta) was performed with unique molecular identifiers. TCRdb ran MiXCR on the PCR reads and lists one entry per CDR3 protein. The sample has 670,000 or so distinct CDR3 sequences; under 15% are singletons. This chain connects TRBV20-1 to TRBJ2-5; TRBD2 matches 7 bases. The source was PBMCs, collected before TCRalphabeta/CD19-depleted stem cell transplant. This TCR derives from a girl aged 2 to 9 with congenital amegakaryocytic thrombocytopenia, due to receive a stem cell transplant. CDR3 nucleotide sequence: TGCAGCGCGGGGAGGGCGGTCCAAGAGACCCAGTACTTC. It codes for CSAGRAVQETQYF.